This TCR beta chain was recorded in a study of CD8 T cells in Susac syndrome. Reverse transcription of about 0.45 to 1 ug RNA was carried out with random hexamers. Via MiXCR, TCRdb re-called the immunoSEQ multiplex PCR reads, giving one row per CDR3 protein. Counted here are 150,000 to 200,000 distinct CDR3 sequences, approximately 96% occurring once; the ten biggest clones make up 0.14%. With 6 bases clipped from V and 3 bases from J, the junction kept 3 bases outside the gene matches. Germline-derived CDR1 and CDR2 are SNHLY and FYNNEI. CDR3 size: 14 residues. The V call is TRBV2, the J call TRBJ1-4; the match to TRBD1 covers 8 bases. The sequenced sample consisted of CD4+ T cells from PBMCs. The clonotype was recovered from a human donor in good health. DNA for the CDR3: TGTGCCAGCAGCGACAGGGGCCCTAATGAAAAACTGTTTTTT. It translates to CASSDRGPNEKLFF.